This T cell receptor (beta chain) was captured by sequencing in a study of shared clonotypes between healthy human individuals. The CDR3 spans 14 residues. J was trimmed by 8 bases and V by 4 bases; bases with no gene match: 3. Per germline, CDR1 SGHNT and CDR2 YYREEE (reference sequence). The repertoire was sequenced with immunoSEQ multiplex PCR; TCRdb's copy has only in-frame clones and lacks some. The sample holds over a million clones, around three quarters seen once. Source material: memory CD4+ T cells from PBMCs. Subset specified: CD45RA-negative fraction. The chain carries TRBV5-4 and TRBJ2-1; 13 bases are shared with TRBD2. This sequence was found in a man in his late teens or twenties in good health. Some clones in this sample may be carry-over from other donors' samples. CDR3 coding DNA: TGTGCCAGCAGCGGACTAGCGGGAGCGTATGAGCAGTTCTTC. The encoded protein is CASSGLAGAYEQFF.